Included here is one T cell receptor (beta chain) sequence, with context. The antigen is not known. TCRdb called the 5' RACE reads again in MiXCR, with one record for every CDR3 protein. This table has about 68,000 distinct CDR3 sequences, roughly a sixth appearing once. The data originate from a study of T-cell memory formation after mild COVID-19. Study-wide results and caveats: Among contracting clones, CD4+ were mainly CM/EM and CD8+ enriched in EMRA.

CDR1 is LGHNA, CDR2 YNFKEQ, per germline. Trimming took off 7 bases at V and 10 bases at J, with 16 bases between the two ends. CDR3 length: 12 amino acids. The TCR comes from an adult woman who had mild COVID-19 (a few samples of this study predate the infection). Cell type and time point are not known. V usage is TRBV4-2 and J usage is TRBJ1-2; D gene unclear. The sample was PBMCs or a T cell subset sorted from them (not recorded which). The CDR3 bases are TGTGCCAGCAAACCCGGGGAGGCCTCCTACACCTTC. It encodes CASKPGEASYTF.